This T cell receptor beta chain comes out of a study of post-analysis software for immune sequencing data. Study overall: Relapsing-remitting, secondary progressive and progressive-relapsing forms made up the multiple sclerosis disease courses. Study-wide results and limits: About 5 TRBV segments (TRBV5-6, TRBV5-1 and TRBV20-1 among them) occurred more frequently in patients than in controls.

Carried by the TCR beta cDNA libraries were unique molecular identifiers. TCRdb used MiXCR to reprocess the PCR reads, holding one entry per CDR3 protein. The table lists about 200,000 distinct CDR3 sequences, roughly 28% of them singletons. This clonotype was counted at least ten times. Its antigen is undetermined. CDR3 length: 14 residues. V was shortened by 6 bases and J by 4 bases, with 13 bases between the two germline ends. The chain joins TRBV12-3 or TRBV12-4 to TRBJ1-5; tentatively, D is TRBD1 (6 bases). This sequence originates from a girl aged 2 to 17 with multiple sclerosis. Sequenced: blood. The CDR3 DNA reads TGTGCCAGCAGCCGAGGGGGTTGGAATCAGCCCCAGCATTTT. The encoded protein is CASSRGGWNQPQHF.